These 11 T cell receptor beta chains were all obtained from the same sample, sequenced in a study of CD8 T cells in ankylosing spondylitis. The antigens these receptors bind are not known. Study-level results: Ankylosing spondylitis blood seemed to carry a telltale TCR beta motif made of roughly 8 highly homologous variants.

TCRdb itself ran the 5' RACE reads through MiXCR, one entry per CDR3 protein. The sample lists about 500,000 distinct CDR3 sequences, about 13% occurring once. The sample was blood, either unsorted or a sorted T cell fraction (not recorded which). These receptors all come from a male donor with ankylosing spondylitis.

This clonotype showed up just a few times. CDR3 residues: CASRDRARQYF. CDR3 nucleotide sequence: TGTGCCAGCAGGGACAGGGCACGGCAGTACTTC. The rearrangement joins TRBV2 to TRBJ2-7, with 8 bases identical to TRBD1. The ends lost 6 bases at V and 9 bases at J; junction bases unmatched: 4. There are 11 residues in the CDR3. Germline values: CDR1 SNHLY, CDR2 FYNNEI.

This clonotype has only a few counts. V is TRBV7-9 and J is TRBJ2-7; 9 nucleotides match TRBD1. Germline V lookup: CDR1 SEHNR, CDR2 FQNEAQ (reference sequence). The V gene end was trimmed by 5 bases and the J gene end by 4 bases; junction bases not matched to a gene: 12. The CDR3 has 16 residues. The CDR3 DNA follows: TGTGCCAGCAGCCAGACAGGGGGGTCTCTGAGGTACGAGCAGTACTTC. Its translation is CASSQTGGSLRYEQYF.

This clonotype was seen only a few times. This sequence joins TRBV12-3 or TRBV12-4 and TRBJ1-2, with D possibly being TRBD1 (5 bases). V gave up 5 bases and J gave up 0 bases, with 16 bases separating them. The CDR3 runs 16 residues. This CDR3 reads CASSPLGVSANYGYTF. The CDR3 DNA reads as TGTGCCAGCAGTCCACTAGGGGTATCAGCTAACTATGGCTACACCTTC.

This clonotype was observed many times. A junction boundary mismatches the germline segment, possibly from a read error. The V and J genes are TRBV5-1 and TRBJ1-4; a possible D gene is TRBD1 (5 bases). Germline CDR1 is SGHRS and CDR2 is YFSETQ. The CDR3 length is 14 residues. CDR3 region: CASSLTATNEKLFF. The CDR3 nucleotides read TGTGCCAGCAGCTTGACAGCAACTAATGAAAAACTGTTTTTT. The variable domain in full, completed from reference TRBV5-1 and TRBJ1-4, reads KAGVTQTPRYLIKTRGQQVTLSCSPISGHRSVSWYQQTPGQGLQFLFEYFSETQRNKGNFPGRFSGRQFSNSRSEMNVSTLELGDSALYLCASSLTATNEKLFFGSGTQLSVL.

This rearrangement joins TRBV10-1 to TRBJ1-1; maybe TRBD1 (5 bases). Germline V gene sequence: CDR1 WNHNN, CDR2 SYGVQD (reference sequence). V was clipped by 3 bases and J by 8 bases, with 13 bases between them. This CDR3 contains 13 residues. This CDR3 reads CASSEVPGPEAFF. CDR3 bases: TGCGCCAGCAGTGAAGTCCCGGGGCCCGAAGCTTTCTTT.

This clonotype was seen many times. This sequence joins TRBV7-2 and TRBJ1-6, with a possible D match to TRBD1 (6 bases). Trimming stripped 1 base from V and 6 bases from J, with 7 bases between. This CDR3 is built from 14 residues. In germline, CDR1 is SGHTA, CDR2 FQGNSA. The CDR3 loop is CASSLVQGNSPLHF. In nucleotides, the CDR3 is TGTGCCAGCAGCTTAGTACAGGGTAATTCACCCCTCCACTTT.

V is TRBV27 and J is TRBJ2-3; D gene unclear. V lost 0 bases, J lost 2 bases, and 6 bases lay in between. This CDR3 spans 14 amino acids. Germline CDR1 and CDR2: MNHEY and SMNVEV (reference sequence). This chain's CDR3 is CASSLSRNTDTQYF. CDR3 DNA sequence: TGTGCCAGCAGTTTATCGCGGAACACAGATACGCAGTATTTT.

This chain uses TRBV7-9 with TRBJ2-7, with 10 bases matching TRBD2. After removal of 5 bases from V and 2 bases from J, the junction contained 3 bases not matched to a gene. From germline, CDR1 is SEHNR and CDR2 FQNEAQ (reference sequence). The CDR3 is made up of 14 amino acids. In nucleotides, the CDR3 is TGTGCCAGCAGCCCTAGCGGGAGCACCTACGAGCAGTACTTC. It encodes CASSPSGSTYEQYF.

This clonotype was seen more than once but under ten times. The CDR3: CSASSSGNTIYF. The CDR3 nucleotides are TGCAGTGCTTCATCTTCTGGAAACACCATATATTTT. V is TRBV20-1 and J is TRBJ1-3; D remains ambiguous. Germline CDR1 and CDR2: DFQATT and SNEGSKA (reference sequence). CDR3 size: 12 residues. V was shortened by 5 bases and J by 1 base, with 6 bases between the two germline ends.

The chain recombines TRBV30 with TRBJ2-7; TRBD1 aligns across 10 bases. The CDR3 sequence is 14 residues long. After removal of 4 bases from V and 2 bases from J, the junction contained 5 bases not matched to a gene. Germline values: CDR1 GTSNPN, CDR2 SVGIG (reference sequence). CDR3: CAWIRDRGTYEQYF. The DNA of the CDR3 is TGTGCCTGGATCCGGGACAGGGGCACCTACGAGCAGTACTTC.

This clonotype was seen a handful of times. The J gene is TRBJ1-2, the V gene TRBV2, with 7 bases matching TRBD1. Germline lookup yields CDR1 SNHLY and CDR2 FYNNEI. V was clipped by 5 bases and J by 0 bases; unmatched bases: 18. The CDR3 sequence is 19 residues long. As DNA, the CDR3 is TGTGCCAGCAGTCAAACGACAGGGAACCCTTCGGGAGCTAACTATGGCTACACCTTC. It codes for CASSQTTGNPSGANYGYTF.